The entry below describes one T cell receptor (beta chain). Its antigen is still unknown. Deletions cut 7 bases from V and 5 bases from J, with 8 bases between. CDR1 is LNHDA and CDR2 is SQIVND in the germline V gene (reference sequence). This CDR3 spans 12 amino acids. The data belong to a study of cytomegalovirus exposure and HLA in healthy donors. The PCR had 60 Vbeta and 13 Jbeta primers. The method was immunoSEQ multiplex PCR; TCRdb's version includes in-frame clones alone and lacks a portion of them. The sample holds under 150,000 clones, about 85% seen once. General study results and limits: High sensitivity and specificity were reportedly achieved when the classifier diagnosed cytomegalovirus status. Within an earlier analysis, most TCR beta V segments proved productive either about 90% or about 30% of the time.

Source material: PBMCs. The V call is TRBV19, the J call TRBJ2-2; D unclear. This TCR came from a boy between 10 and 17 years old in good health and CMV-seronegative. CDR3 coding DNA: TGTGCCAGTACCCGTTTGACCGGGGAGCTGTTTTTT. Its translation is CASTRLTGELFF.